This T cell receptor (beta chain) is from a study of OX40 agonist ivuxolimab in advanced cancers. The wider study: The mean age was approximately 60 years, ranging from about 23 to 79, with about 87% of participants male. Partial responses, seen in three patients, involved one hepatocellular carcinoma and two cutaneous melanomas.

This clone has just one count. The antigen remains unidentified. Only in-frame clones appear in the TCRdb table, and some are missing; sequencing was by immunoSEQ multiplex PCR. The sample contains about 84,000 clones, 85% of which appear only once. Collection of blood occurred at baseline, at cycle 4 day 1, and at cycle 7 day 1. The ends lost 2 bases at V and 6 bases at J; junction bases unmatched: 4. Germline V gene data show CDR1 as MNHEY and CDR2 as SVGAGI. The CDR3 consists of 15 residues. Broader study findings: The antigen specificity of the peripheral T cells (those that were expanded) was not determined.

The chain carries TRBV6-5 and TRBJ2-2, with TRBD1 identical over 9 bases. The sequence was collected from an adult with an advanced solid tumor such as melanoma, head and neck, liver or kidney cancer. The sequencing used CD4+ or CD8+ T cells sorted from blood, collected in a trial of the OX40 agonist ivuxolimab. CDR3 in amino acids: CASSYVDRGAGELFF. In DNA, the CDR3 is TGTGCCAGCAGTTACGTGGACAGGGGTGCCGGGGAGCTGTTTTTT.